A selection of T cell receptor beta chains follows, all from one sample in a study of blood T cell repertoires in COVID-19. Clones were sequenced by immunoSEQ multiplex PCR, and TCRdb holds only the in-frame ones, with some missing. The table records about 250,000 clones, over 70% of them present only once. The material sequenced was peripheral blood. The receptor source for this set is a man aged 35 to 55 with acute or convalescent COVID-19. The CDR3 runs from the conserved cysteine through the conserved F or W. The order of the fields is clone size, J gene, D gene, V gene, CDR3 protein, CDR3 DNA. The D gene is left open where the match is weak. A clone size is listed for some rows: how often the clone was seen (once, few, many), or a class if it is expanded.

>once|TRBJ2-5|NA|TRBV6-5
CASVRDGSETQYF
TGTGCCAGTGTGCGGGATGGCTCAGAGACCCAGTACTTC
>NA|TRBJ1-2|NA|TRBV5-4
CASSLVGVTGLGFGYTF
TGTGCCAGCAGCTTGGTGGGGGTGACAGGCCTTGGGTTTGGCTACACCTTC
>NA|TRBJ1-5|TRBD1|TRBV19
CASSWTGETNQPQHF
TGTGCCAGTAGTTGGACAGGGGAGACGAATCAGCCCCAGCATTTT
>NA|TRBJ2-7|TRBD2|TRBV13
CASSLAGRAYEQYF
TGTGCCAGCAGCTTAGCAGGGAGGGCCTACGAGCAGTACTTC
>few|TRBJ1-2|NA|TRBV6-6
CASRSDSYGYTF
TGTGCCAGCAGATCGGACAGCTATGGCTACACCTTC
>NA|TRBJ2-3|TRBD2|TRBV5-4
CASGTSADTQYF
TGTGCCAGCGGGACTAGCGCAGATACGCAGTATTTT
>once|TRBJ1-5|NA|TRBV24-1
CATLTGFPINQPQHF
TGTGCCACCTTGACTGGTTTCCCAATCAATCAGCCCCAGCATTTT
>NA|TRBJ1-2|TRBD1|TRBV6-5
CASSYEGQGAGYGYTF
TGTGCCAGCAGTTACGAAGGACAGGGGGCGGGCTATGGCTACACCTTC
>NA|TRBJ1-5|NA|TRBV7-9
CASSLNEAQGNQPQHF
TGTGCCAGCAGCTTAAACGAGGCTCAGGGTAATCAGCCCCAGCATTTT
>NA|TRBJ2-3|NA|TRBV6-1
CASSEVQGGATDTQYF
TGTGCCAGCAGTGAAGTACAGGGAGGGGCCACAGATACGCAGTATTTT
>NA|TRBJ1-1|NA|TRBV7-2
CASSLIPENTEAFF
TGTGCCAGCAGCTTAATTCCAGAGAACACTGAAGCTTTCTTT
>NA|TRBJ1-2|NA|TRBV19
CASRPTGLESGYTF
TGTGCCAGTAGGCCAACAGGGCTGGAGTCTGGCTACACCTTC
>once|TRBJ2-7|NA|TRBV7-2
CASRQYYEQYF
TGTGCCAGCAGACAATACTACGAGCAGTACTTC
>NA|TRBJ1-4|NA|TRBV25-1
CASSVQGFEKLFF
TGTGCCAGCAGTGTCCAGGGGTTTGAAAAACTGTTTTTT
>once|TRBJ2-7|TRBD2|TRBV10-2
CASSEGLAGVGEQYF
TGCGCCAGCAGTGAGGGTTTAGCGGGAGTTGGTGAGCAGTACTTC
>NA|TRBJ2-6|NA|TRBV19
CASSTGTGSGANVLTF
TGTGCCAGTAGTACCGGAACAGGATCTGGGGCCAACGTCCTGACTTTC
>NA|TRBJ2-2|TRBD2|TRBV3-1/TRBV3-2
CASSHKSGVAGVIGELFF
TGTGCCAGCAGCCACAAGTCGGGGGTAGCGGGAGTAATCGGGGAGCTGTTTTTT
>NA|TRBJ1-5|NA|TRBV30
CASGGWAGITDGNQPQHF
TGTGCCTCCGGAGGGTGGGCAGGGATTACGGATGGCAATCAGCCCCAGCATTTT
>NA|TRBJ1-5|NA|TRBV19
CASTPDRSYSNQPQHF
TGTGCCAGTACCCCCGACAGGAGTTATAGCAATCAGCCCCAGCATTTT
>NA|TRBJ2-1|NA|TRBV30
CASLRGSYNEQFF
TGTGCCTCGCTACGCGGCTCCTACAATGAGCAGTTCTTC
>NA|TRBJ1-5|NA|TRBV3-1/TRBV3-2
CASSQEGGYQPQHF
TGTGCCAGCAGCCAAGAAGGCGGCTATCAGCCCCAGCATTTT
>NA|TRBJ2-1|TRBD2|TRBV19
CASSINNGLAGYNEQFF
TGTGCCAGTAGTATTAATAATGGACTAGCGGGATACAATGAGCAGTTCTTC
>NA|TRBJ1-6|NA|TRBV6-1
CASSELGQPNSPLHF
TGTGCCAGCAGTGAACTAGGACAGCCTAATTCACCCCTCCACTTT
>NA|TRBJ2-1|NA|TRBV6-6
CASSYRDNEQFF
TGTGCCAGCAGTTACCGTGACAATGAGCAGTTCTTC
>few|TRBJ2-3|NA|TRBV7-2
CASSPVFTDTQYF
TGTGCCAGCAGCCCGGTCTTCACAGATACGCAGTATTTT
>NA|TRBJ2-3|TRBD2|TRBV4-2
CASSLASGGGDTQYF
TGTGCCAGCAGCCTGGCTAGCGGGGGCGGAGATACGCAGTATTTT
>NA|TRBJ1-1|NA|TRBV5-1
CASSTSGGVNTEAFF
TGCGCCAGCAGCACCTCTGGCGGAGTGAACACTGAAGCTTTCTTT
>NA|TRBJ1-1|NA|TRBV3-1/TRBV3-2
CASSQGSPRQTKLAFF
TGTGCCAGCAGCCAAGGTTCCCCGAGACAGACGAAGTTGGCTTTCTTT
>NA|TRBJ2-1|NA|TRBV10-1
CASSDTGDPTYNEQFF
TGCGCCAGCAGTGATACGGGGGACCCAACCTACAATGAGCAGTTCTTC
>NA|TRBJ2-1|TRBD2|TRBV7-9
CASSLNSGSSYNEQFF
TGTGCCAGCAGCCTAAATAGCGGGAGTTCCTACAATGAGCAGTTCTTC
>NA|TRBJ1-2|NA|TRBV30
CAWSRGANYGYTF
TGTGCCTGGAGCCGGGGAGCTAACTATGGCTACACCTTC
>NA|TRBJ2-3|TRBD2|TRBV24-1
CATSGPSGGSSTDTQYF
TGTGCCACCAGTGGGCCTAGCGGAGGATCTAGCACAGATACGCAGTATTTT